The entry below describes one T cell receptor (beta chain). Its target is unknown. This specimen belongs to a study of blood T cells in healthy people across ages. A J-beta primer mix and a sample-barcoded 5' primer were used in a second PCR of roughly 6 to 11 cycles. Every individual sample yielded 2.5 million or more paired-end reads (each containing CDR3). TCRdb ran MiXCR on the 5' RACE reads and lists one entry per CDR3 protein. The sample comprises around 710,000 distinct CDR3 sequences, around 40% of which are singletons, and 20% rests with the top ten. Study-wide results and caveats: Long-lived donors exceeded aged donors in naive CD4+ cells and diversity.

The CDR3 extends over 15 amino acids. J was trimmed by 10 bases and V by 1 base; bases with no gene match: 3. In germline, CDR1 is LGHDT, CDR2 YNNKEL (reference sequence). Sequencing was performed on blood. The chain uses TRBV3-1 and TRBJ2-1; TRBD2 matches at 14 bases. The TCR was taken from a woman aged 60-75 years in good health. The CDR3 region has the DNA TGTGCCAGCAGCCAAGGACTAGCGGGGGGGCAGGAGCAGTTCTTC. Amino acids: CASSQGLAGGQEQFF.